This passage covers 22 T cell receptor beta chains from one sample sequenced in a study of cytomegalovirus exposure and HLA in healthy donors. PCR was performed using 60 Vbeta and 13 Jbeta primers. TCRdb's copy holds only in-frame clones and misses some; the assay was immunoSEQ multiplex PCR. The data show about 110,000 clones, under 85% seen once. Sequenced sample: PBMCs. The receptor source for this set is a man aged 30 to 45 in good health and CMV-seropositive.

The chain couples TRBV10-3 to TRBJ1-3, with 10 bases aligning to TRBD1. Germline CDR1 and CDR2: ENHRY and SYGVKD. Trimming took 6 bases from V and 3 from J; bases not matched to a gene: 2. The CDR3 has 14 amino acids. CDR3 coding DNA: TGTGCCATCAGAGGGACAGGGGATGGAAACACCATATATTTT. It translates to CAIRGTGDGNTIYF.

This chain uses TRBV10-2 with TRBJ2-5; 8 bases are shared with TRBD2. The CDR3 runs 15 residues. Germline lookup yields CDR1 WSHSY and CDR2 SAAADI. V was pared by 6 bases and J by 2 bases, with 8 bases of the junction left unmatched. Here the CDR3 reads CASRSSGGPQETQYF. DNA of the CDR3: TGCGCCAGCAGGAGCAGCGGGGGCCCACAAGAGACCCAGTACTTC.

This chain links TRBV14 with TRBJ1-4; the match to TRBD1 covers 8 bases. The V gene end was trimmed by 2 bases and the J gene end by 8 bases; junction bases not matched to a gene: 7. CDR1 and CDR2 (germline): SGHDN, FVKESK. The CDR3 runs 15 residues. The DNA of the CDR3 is TGTGCCAGCAGCCAATTCAGGGGGCGCGGGGAAAAACTGTTTTTT. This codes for CASSQFRGRGEKLFF.

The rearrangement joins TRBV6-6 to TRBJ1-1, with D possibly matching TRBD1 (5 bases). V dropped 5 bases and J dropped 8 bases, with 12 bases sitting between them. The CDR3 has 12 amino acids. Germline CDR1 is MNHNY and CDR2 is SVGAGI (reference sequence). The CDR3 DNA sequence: TGTGCCAGCAGTCAGACTTGGACAGAAGCTTTCTTT. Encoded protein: CASSQTWTEAFF.

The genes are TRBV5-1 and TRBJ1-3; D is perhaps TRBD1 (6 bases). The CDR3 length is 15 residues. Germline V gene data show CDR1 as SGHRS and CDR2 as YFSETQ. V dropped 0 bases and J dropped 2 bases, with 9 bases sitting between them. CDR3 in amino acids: CASSLEGQPGNTIYF. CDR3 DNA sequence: TGCGCCAGCAGCTTGGAGGGACAACCTGGAAACACCATATATTTT.

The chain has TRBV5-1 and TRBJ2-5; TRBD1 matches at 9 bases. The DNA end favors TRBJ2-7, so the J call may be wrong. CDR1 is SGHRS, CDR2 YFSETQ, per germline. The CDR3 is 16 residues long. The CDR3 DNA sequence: TGCGCCAGCAGCTTGTTACAGGGGGCTTCCAAGTACGAGCAGTACTTC. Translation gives CASSLLQGASKYEQYF.

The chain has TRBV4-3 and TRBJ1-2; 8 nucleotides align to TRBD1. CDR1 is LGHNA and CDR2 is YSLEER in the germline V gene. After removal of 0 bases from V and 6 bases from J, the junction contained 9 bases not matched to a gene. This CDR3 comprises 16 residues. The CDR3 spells CASSQDQGAIGDGYTF. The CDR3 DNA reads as TGCGCCAGCAGCCAAGATCAGGGGGCGATAGGGGATGGCTACACCTTC.

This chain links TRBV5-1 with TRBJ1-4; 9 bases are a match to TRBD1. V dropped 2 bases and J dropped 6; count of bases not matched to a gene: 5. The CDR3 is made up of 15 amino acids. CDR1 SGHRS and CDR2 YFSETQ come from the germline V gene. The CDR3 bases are TGCGCCAGCAGCTTAATGGGACAGGGAGATGAAAAACTGTTTTTT. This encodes CASSLMGQGDEKLFF.

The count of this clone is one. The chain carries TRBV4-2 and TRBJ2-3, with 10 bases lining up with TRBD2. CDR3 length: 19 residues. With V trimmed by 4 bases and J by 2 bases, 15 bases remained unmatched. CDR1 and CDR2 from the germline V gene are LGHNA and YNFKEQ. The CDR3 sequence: CASSRLRPSGGRLTDTQYF. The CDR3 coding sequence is TGTGCCAGCAGCCGCCTGAGGCCTAGCGGGGGCCGACTCACAGATACGCAGTATTTT.

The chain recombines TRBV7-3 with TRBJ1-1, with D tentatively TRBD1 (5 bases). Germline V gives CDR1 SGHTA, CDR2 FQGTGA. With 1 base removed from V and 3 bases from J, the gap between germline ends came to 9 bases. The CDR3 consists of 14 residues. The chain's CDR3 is CASSLMGGDTEAFF. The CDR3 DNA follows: TGTGCCAGCAGCTTAATGGGGGGGGACACTGAAGCTTTCTTT.

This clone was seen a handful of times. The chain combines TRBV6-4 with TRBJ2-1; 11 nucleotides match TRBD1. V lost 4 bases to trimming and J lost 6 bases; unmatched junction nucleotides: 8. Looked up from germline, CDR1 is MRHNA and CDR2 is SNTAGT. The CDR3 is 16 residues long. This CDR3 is CASSAHTGQGGNEQFF. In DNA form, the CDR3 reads TGTGCCAGCAGTGCCCATACGGGACAGGGGGGCAATGAGCAGTTCTTC.

Here the CDR3 reads CASSQGKGGTGSWNEQFF. CDR3 nucleotides: TGCGCCAGCAGCCAAGGAAAGGGCGGGACAGGATCTTGGAATGAGCAGTTCTTC. The rearrangement joins TRBV4-1 to TRBJ2-1; 8 bases are a match to TRBD1. Germline trimming cut 1 base from V and 7 bases from J; bases unmatched to any gene: 15. CDR1 is MGHRA and CDR2 is YSYEKL in the germline V gene. The CDR3 is 18 residues long.

In DNA, the CDR3 is TGCGCCAGCAGCTCGCCTGCCAGGGGGAGCGGCTACACCTTC. Translated, it gives CASSSPARGSGYTF. The chain carries TRBV4-1 and TRBJ1-2; 7 positions agree with TRBD1. After removal of 5 bases from V and 8 bases from J, the junction contained 11 bases not matched to a gene. Germline CDR1 reads MGHRA; CDR2 reads YSYEKL. The CDR3 loop spans 14 amino acids.

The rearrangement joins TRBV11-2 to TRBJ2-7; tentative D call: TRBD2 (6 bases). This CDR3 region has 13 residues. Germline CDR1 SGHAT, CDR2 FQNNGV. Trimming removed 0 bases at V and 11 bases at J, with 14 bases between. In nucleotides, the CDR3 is TGTGCCAGCAGCTTAGATCTAACTAGGAGGGAGTACTTC. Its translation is CASSLDLTRREYF.

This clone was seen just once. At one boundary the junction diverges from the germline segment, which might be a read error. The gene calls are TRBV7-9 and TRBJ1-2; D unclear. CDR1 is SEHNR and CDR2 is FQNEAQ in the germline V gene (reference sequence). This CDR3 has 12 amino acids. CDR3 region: CSSSPQRYGYTF. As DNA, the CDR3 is TGTTCCAGCAGCCCCCAACGGTATGGCTACACCTTC. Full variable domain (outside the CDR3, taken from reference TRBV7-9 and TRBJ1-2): DTGVSQNPRHKITKRGQNVTFRCDPISEHNRLYWYRQTLGQGPEFLTYFQNEAQLEKSRLLSDRFSAERPKGSFSTLEIQRTEQGDSAMYLCSSSPQRYGYTFGSGTRLTVV.

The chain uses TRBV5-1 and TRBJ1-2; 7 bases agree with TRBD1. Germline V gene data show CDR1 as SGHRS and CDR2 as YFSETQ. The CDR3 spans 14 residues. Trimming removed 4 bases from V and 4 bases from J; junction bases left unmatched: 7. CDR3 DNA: TGCGCCAGCAGCAGGAACAGGGACAGCTATGGCTACACCTTC. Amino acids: CASSRNRDSYGYTF. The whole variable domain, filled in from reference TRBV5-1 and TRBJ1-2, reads KAGVTQTPRYLIKTRGQQVTLSCSPISGHRSVSWYQQTPGQGLQFLFEYFSETQRNKGNFPGRFSGRQFSNSRSEMNVSTLELGDSALYLCASSRNRDSYGYTFGSGTRLTVV.

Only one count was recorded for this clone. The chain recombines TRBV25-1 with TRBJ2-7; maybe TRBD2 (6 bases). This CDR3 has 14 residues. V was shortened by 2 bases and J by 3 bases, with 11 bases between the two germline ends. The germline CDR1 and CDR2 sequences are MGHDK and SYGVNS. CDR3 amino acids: CASSEGDGSYEQYF. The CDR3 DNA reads TGTGCCAGCAGTGAAGGCGACGGGAGCTACGAGCAGTACTTC.

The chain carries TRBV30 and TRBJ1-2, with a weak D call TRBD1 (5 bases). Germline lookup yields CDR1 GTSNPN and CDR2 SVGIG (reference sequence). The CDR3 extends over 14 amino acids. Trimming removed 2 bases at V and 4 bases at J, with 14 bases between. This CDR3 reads CAWSLRQTIYGYTF. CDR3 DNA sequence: TGTGCCTGGAGTCTTAGACAGACGATCTATGGCTACACCTTC.

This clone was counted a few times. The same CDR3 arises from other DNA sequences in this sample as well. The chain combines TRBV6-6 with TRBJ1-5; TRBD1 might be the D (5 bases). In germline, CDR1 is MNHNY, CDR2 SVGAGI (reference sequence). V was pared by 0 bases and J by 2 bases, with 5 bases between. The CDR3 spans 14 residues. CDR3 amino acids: CASSYSGGNQPQHF. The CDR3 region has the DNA TGTGCCAGCAGTTACTCAGGGGGCAATCAGCCCCAGCATTTT.

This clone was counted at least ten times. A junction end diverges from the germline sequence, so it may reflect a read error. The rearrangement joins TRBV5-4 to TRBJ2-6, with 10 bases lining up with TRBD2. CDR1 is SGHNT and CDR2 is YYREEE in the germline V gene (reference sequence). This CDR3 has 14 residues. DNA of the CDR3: TGTGCCAGCAGCGGAGCGGGGGGGGACAACGTCCTGACTTTC. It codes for CASSGAGGDNVLTF.

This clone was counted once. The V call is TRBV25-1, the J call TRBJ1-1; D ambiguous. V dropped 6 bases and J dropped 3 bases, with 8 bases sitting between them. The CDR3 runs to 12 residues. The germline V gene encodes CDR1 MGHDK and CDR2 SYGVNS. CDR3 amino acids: CASSGQDTEAFF. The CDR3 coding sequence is TGTGCCAGCAGCGGTCAGGACACTGAAGCTTTCTTT.

As DNA, the CDR3 is TGTGCCATCCAGGGGAGGGGTGTAACAGATACGCAGTATTTT. This translates into CAIQGRGVTDTQYF. The J gene is TRBJ2-3, the V gene TRBV10-3, with D maybe TRBD2 (7 bases). CDR1 and CDR2 from the germline V gene are ENHRY and SYGVKD. The V and J ends lost 8 bases and 3 bases respectively, with 15 bases between them. The CDR3 extends over 14 amino acids.